Listed below are T cell receptor beta chains from one sample, sequenced in a study of T cell responses to AZD1222 COVID-19 vaccine. Libraries were prepared by immunoSEQ multiplex PCR; TCRdb keeps only in-frame clonotypes and omits some of them. This table has fewer than 140,000 clones, around 90% appearing once. Sequencing used peripheral blood, obtained 28 days after the second AZD1222 dose. All receptors derive from an adult who received the AZD1222 COVID-19 vaccine. Both conserved end residues are part of each CDR3. Each record gives: J gene, D gene, clone size, V gene, CDR3 DNA, CDR3 protein. A D gene is named only where the DNA matches it firmly. Clone size is stated in some rows and not others, as once, few, many or a class when expanded.

>TRBJ1-1|TRBD1|once|TRBV5-5
TGTGCCAGCAGCTTTATAGGGGGACAGGGTTCTTTCTTT
CASSFIGGQGSFF
>TRBJ2-2|TRBD1|NA|TRBV7-8
TGTGCCAGCAGCTCGAGGACAGGAAACACCGGGGAGCTGTTTTTT
CASSSRTGNTGELFF
>TRBJ2-7|TRBD1|NA|TRBV7-9
TGTGCCAGCAGCTTGGGGCAGGGGGCTGACGAGCAGTACTTC
CASSLGQGADEQYF
>TRBJ2-7|TRBD2|NA|TRBV11-2
TGTGCCAGCAGCTTAAGCCAGAGCGGGGGCTTCTACGAGCAGTACTTC
CASSLSQSGGFYEQYF
>TRBJ2-3|NA|NA|TRBV28
TGTGCCAGCAGTTTAGAGGGCAGCGGGGATACGCAGTATTTT
CASSLEGSGDTQYF
>TRBJ1-6|TRBD1|NA|TRBV3-1/TRBV3-2
TGTGCCAGCAGCCCTCCGACAGGGGGATCACCCCTCCACTTT
CASSPPTGGSPLHF
>TRBJ1-3|NA|NA|TRBV28
TGTGCCAGCAGAACTACCGGGAATTCTGGAAACACCATATATTTT
CASRTTGNSGNTIYF
>TRBJ2-1|NA|NA|TRBV19
TGTGCCAGTAGGTGGTACAATGAGCAGTTCTTC
CASRWYNEQFF
>TRBJ2-2|NA|NA|TRBV5-1
TGCGCCAGCAGCTTGGCCGCGGGAACCACCGGGGAGCTGTTTTTT
CASSLAAGTTGELFF
>TRBJ2-7|NA|NA|TRBV7-8
TGTGCCAGCAGCCGACAACCGGCGGGACAGATGTACGAGCAGTACTTC
CASSRQPAGQMYEQYF
>TRBJ2-7|NA|NA|TRBV25-1
TGTGCCAGCAGTGAAGTGGACGAGCAGTACTTC
CASSEVDEQYF
>TRBJ1-5|TRBD1|NA|TRBV19
TGTGCCAGTAGTAAACGGGACAGTAGCAATCAGCCCCAGCATTTT
CASSKRDSSNQPQHF
>TRBJ2-2|NA|NA|TRBV27
TGTGCCAGCAGTTTATCAGTATACACCGGGGAGCTGTTTTTT
CASSLSVYTGELFF
>TRBJ1-6|NA|NA|TRBV9
TGTGCCAGCAGCGTAACAGGTTCGGGTTCACCCCTCCACTTT
CASSVTGSGSPLHF
>TRBJ1-5|TRBD1|NA|TRBV6-5
TGTGCCAGCAGGGACAGGCTAGTTAGCCCCCAGCATTTT
CASRDRLVSPQHF
>TRBJ1-1|NA|NA|TRBV6-2/TRBV6-3
TGTGCCAGCAGTCTTACAGGGACCAAGAACACTGAAGCTTTCTTT
CASSLTGTKNTEAFF
>TRBJ1-3|NA|once|TRBV21-1
TGTGCCAGCAGCACCGATCAGGGGGCTACTGGAAACACCATATATTTT
CASSTDQGATGNTIYF
>TRBJ1-4|NA|NA|TRBV7-5
TGTGTCAGAAGCTTACATCCTTTTGGGACAAAGGATGAGAATGAAAAACTGTTTTTT
CVRSLHPFGTKDENEKLFF
>TRBJ1-5|NA|NA|TRBV18
TGTGCCAGCTCACCTGGGGGAAATCAGCCCCAGCATTTT
CASSPGGNQPQHF
>TRBJ2-6|NA|NA|TRBV19
TGTGCCACAAAGTGGGGGGAGATCGCTGGGGCCAACGTCCTGACTTTC
CATKWGEIAGANVLTF
>TRBJ2-3|TRBD2|NA|TRBV9
TGTGCCAGCAGCGTAGGAATTCTGGGCCAGCGGGGGGGAGAAGATACGCAGTATTTT
CASSVGILGQRGGEDTQYF
>TRBJ2-7|NA|NA|TRBV15
TGTGCCACCAGCAGAGATCGGATCAGGGAGCAGTACTTC
CATSRDRIREQYF
>TRBJ2-1|TRBD2|NA|TRBV14
TGTGCCAGCAGCCAAATAGCGGGGAGTTACAATGAGCAGTTCTTC
CASSQIAGSYNEQFF
>TRBJ1-2|NA|NA|TRBV6-5
TGTGCCAGCTGGGGGGGTTATGGCTACACCTTC
CASWGGYGYTF
>TRBJ2-2|TRBD2|once|TRBV4-1
TGCGCCAGCAGCCAAGATCTTTCGGCGGGGGGCCAAACCGGGGAGCTGTTTTTT
CASSQDLSAGGQTGELFF
>TRBJ2-3|NA|NA|TRBV2
TGTGCCAGCAGCGATGTCCGGGCAGATACGCAGTATTTT
CASSDVRADTQYF
>TRBJ2-7|NA|NA|TRBV7-7
TGTGCTAGCAGCCCCGGTCCGGGCTTGACCTACGAGCAGTACTTC
CASSPGPGLTYEQYF